This T cell receptor (beta chain) was recorded in a study of cytotoxic CD8 clonotypes in ibrutinib-treated CLL. Study results and caveats: Clonality increased at ibrutinib response and stayed stable in sustained remission. At progression, however, it fell back toward baseline.

Note on this clone: Its target is unknown.

Profiled with immunoSEQ multiplex PCR; TCRdb holds only in-frame clones, not every one. Here the sample spans a few hundred thousand clones, just under 80% being singletons. CDR1 is SGHNT, CDR2 YYREEE, per germline (reference sequence). The ends were cut back, 2 bases at V and 5 bases at J, with 11 bases in the middle. This CDR3 region has 14 residues. The chain joins TRBV5-4 to TRBJ2-4, with a tentative D call TRBD2 (7 bases). Here the sequenced sample was PBMCs, taken before ibrutinib treatment. The receptor was isolated from a human donor with chronic lymphocytic leukemia. The CDR3 nucleotides are TGTGCCAGCAGCTTACAGGGAGGGGAAAACATTCAGTACTTC. The encoded protein is CASSLQGGENIQYF.